This T cell receptor (beta chain) was captured in a study of tumor-infiltrating lymphocytes in primary liver carcinoma. The V and J ends lost 0 bases and 10 bases respectively, with 15 bases between them. This CDR3 contains 14 residues. The source of the blood RNA was unsorted whole blood, and germline DNA was extracted as well. There are a few counts of this clonotype. The antigen is unknown. Study-wide results and caveats: Tumor top-250-clone fractions significantly exceeded those of blood (p = 0.039). Reduced overlap was seen in tumor-adjacent and tumor-blood pairs versus tumor region pairs.

The researchers produced TCR beta cDNA from around 500 ng total RNA with a constant-region primer. TCR beta libraries came from three nested multiplex PCR rounds using slightly modified ARM-PCR. The opening two PCR rounds, 10 cycles each, paired TRBV1-TRBV30 forward primers with a C-beta reverse primer. TCRdb passed the multiplex PCR reads through MiXCR, listing each CDR3 protein once. Of about 310,000 distinct CDR3 sequences listed, approximately 54% are singletons. The sample taken for sequencing was peripheral blood. The source of this sequence is a woman in her twenties or thirties with primary liver carcinoma and hepatitis B virus infection. The genes are TRBV12-3 or TRBV12-4 and TRBJ1-1; D remains unclear. CDR3 sequence (DNA): TGTGCCAGCAGTTTAGCTTTTGGGGTTTTCCCAGCTTTCTTT. Its protein is CASSLAFGVFPAFF.